This TCR beta chain was captured in a study of type 1 and type 2 diabetes patients (dated by TCRdb to the mid-2010s). A note on the overall study: Eight or nine type 1 diabetes patients, a few type 2 diabetes patients and six nondiabetic controls were recruited in China to form the cohort. Across the study, CD4+ and CD8+ T cells were positively selected from PBMCs by means of CD4 or CD8 MicroBeads on MACS columns. A total of around 20 million paired-end reads was generated across the whole study. The study profiled TCRbeta repertoires by high-throughput sequencing to compare type 1 diabetes, type 2 diabetes and nondiabetic individuals. Type 2 diabetes patients were used as a disease comparison group for the type 1 diabetes patients. When approximately 19-cycle amplification was compared with approximately 25-cycle amplification, V gene usage looked similar, suggesting that primer efficiencies were similar and PCR bias was random. TCRbeta libraries were sequenced paired-end on Illumina HiSeq 2000 or MiSeq instruments.

What the authors observed across the whole study: Type 2 diabetes patients had few highly-expanded CD4+ clones, median one, accounting for a median approximately 3.8% of reads. Study groups were not matched for age and gender, which possibly biased interpretation. High diversity was shown by type 2 diabetes repertoires, and the diversity was significantly greater than that of type 1 diabetes repertoires in both CD4+ and CD8+ T cells. Only a limited number of T2D and control samples were sequenced, so some T1D-only HECs might also appear in more T2D or control samples. Type 2 diabetes and control samples had highly correlated V and J gene usage patterns, with the correlation between samples averaging roughly 0.97.

Every diabetic patient fulfilled standard classification criteria for type 1 or type 2 diabetes, and glucose and C-peptide were evaluated using WHO-recommended methods. Donors were excluded if they had other autoimmune diseases or infections within the previous four weeks. Around 10 milliliters of peripheral blood were drawn from each participant. LymphoPrep density separation was used to isolate PBMCs. Ends trimmed: V by 6 bases, J by 5 bases; bases unmatched to a gene: 6. The germline V gene specifies ENHRY as CDR1 and SYGVKD as CDR2. The CDR3 numbers 14 residues from cysteine through phenylalanine. Of all the DNA, just the CDR3 is kept, 42 bases in frame from base 1. Sequencing was carried out with an Illumina MiSeq. Genomic DNA from sorted T cell subsets served as template for TCRbeta CDR3 amplification. The TCRbeta CDR3 region was amplified by multiplex PCR with 30 forward and 13 reverse primers. After the PCR products were purified with AMPure XP beads, a second PCR of roughly 26 cycles was run to add indices and adaptors. Before sequencing, libraries were gel-purified with the QIAquick Gel Extraction Kit. Regarding the original processing steps: FLASH was used to merge paired-end reads, and IgBLAST was used to align the merged reads to IMGT V, D and J germline references. Reads with below 70% alignment identity to germline references were discarded, and roughly 11 million reads were retained study-wide. IMGT definitions were followed to assign CDR3 boundaries, reading frame and productivity. Highly-expanded clones were defined as clones at or above 1% of reads, and diversity was measured by normalized Shannon entropy. Group differences in Shannon entropy were tested with unpaired two-tailed t-tests. TCRdb reprocessed the public reads (quality trimming at Q25 with fastp, clone calling with MiXCR) and kept in-frame beta chains. Rows matching on CDR3 protein sequence are summarized as one entry with the most common DNA and genes. These V and J calls are TCRdb output, not the study's own analysis. For this sample there are 270,000 or so distinct CDR3 sequences; 45% to 60% appear just once. The biggest ten clones account for roughly 15% of the sample.

A word on this clonotype: The clone's antigen remains unknown. It may be a read error: a sequence one base away is much more abundant.

This clonotype originated in a young man with type 2 diabetes. Recombination linked TRBV10-3 to TRBJ1-1; 10 central bases correspond to TRBD1. Source material: peripheral blood mononuclear cells (PBMCs). The bases read TGTGCCATCAGGACAGGGGGCGTATGGACTGAAGCTTTCTTT. Translation gives CAIRTGGVWTEAFF.